This record concerns one T cell receptor beta chain sequence. The target of this receptor is not known. Nothing much larger sits one base from this clone, and base qualities are not available. The CDR3 runs 17 residues from the cysteine to the phenylalanine. Solely the CDR3 DNA is kept, with 51 bases framed from the first base. Unmatched junction bases come to 9, with V trimmed by 2 bases and J by 4 bases. According to the germline V gene, CDR1 reads SQVTM and CDR2 reads ANQGSEA. This sample is part of a study of T cells in tumors after PD-1 blockade (dated by TCRdb to the late 2010s). Some background on the complete study: Patients were excluded if they had prior checkpoint blockade, use of systemic immunosuppressants, or recent radiotherapy or other anti-cancer therapy within 4 weeks. Patients received pembrolizumab 200 mg every 3 weeks or cemiplimab 350 mg every 2 weeks. While on anti-PD-1 treatment, some of the patients also continued taking daily vismodegib 150 mg. RECIST version 1.1 was used to evaluate clinical response. An average of about 110,000 TCR templates (range about 23,000-257,772) and fewer than 45,000 unique clonotypes was obtained for peripheral blood samples. The study performed paired single-cell RNA and TCR sequencing on site-matched tumors from BCC or SCC patients before and after anti-PD-1 therapy. To compare clonotypes in blood versus tumor, bulk TCR sequencing was run on under eleven peripheral blood samples drawn from four to six patients.

Deep TCRbeta sequencing was performed with the immunoSEQ platform. Processing in the source paper ran as follows. Only productive rearrangements were exported from the immunoSEQ Analyzer for downstream analysis. T cell phenotypes were assigned to bulk TCRbeta clonotypes by matching the clonotypes to single-cell RNA+TCR-seq clones that had the same TCRbeta sequence. Clone enrichment in tumor was calculated as tumor frequency divided by PBMC frequency from bulk TCR sequencing. GLIPH was used to sort TCRs into specificity groups, which are clusters of distinct TCRs that likely recognize common antigens through shared CDR3 motifs. TCRdb mirrors the immuneACCESS table, restricted to in-frame sequences. Some clones are absent from its copies; in checked studies, under half trace to an unresolved V gene, and the reason for the others is unknown. D and trimming come from the DNA, and the V and J calls and clone size come from that table. The table for this sample lists more than 20,000 clones; 78% of them were counted only once. Of the sample, 20% to 30% falls within the top ten clones.

General study outcomes and caveats: Roughly 40% of the TCR clonotypes from tumors also showed up in blood, and some novel exhausted tumor clones were present in pre-treatment blood, which suggests peripheral recruitment. The source of novel T cell clones was not identified and could include lymphoid organs or rare unexpanded clones within the tumor or its periphery.

The time point label here, explained by the study, means: before anti-PD-1 therapy. For bulk TCRbeta sequencing, genomic DNA was extracted from tumor biopsies or peripheral blood, and input amounts ranged from 616 ng to 6,004 ng. Every patient had histologically proven advanced or metastatic basal or squamous cell carcinoma and was a poor candidate for surgical resection. Of the 11 patients making up the basal cell carcinoma cohort, roughly 8 underwent bulk tumor TCR sequencing. The sequence came from a human donor with basal cell carcinoma. Source: PBMCs, taken before anti-PD-1 treatment. The chain is assembled from TRBV29-1 and TRBJ2-2; 11 middle bases align to TRBD1. The nucleotide sequence is TGCAGCGTTGAATGGACAGGGGGCACGCTGGTCACCGGGGAGCTGTTTTTT. Protein translation: CSVEWTGGTLVTGELFF.